This TCR beta chain derives from a study of radiation and T cells in renal cell carcinoma. Whole-study results and caveats: Sampling covered only around 0.91 g of each tumor.

CDR1 is SGHDT, CDR2 YYEEEE, per germline. The length of the CDR3 is 15 residues. The ends lost 4 bases at V and 7 bases at J; junction bases unmatched: 10. The method was immunoSEQ multiplex PCR; TCRdb's version includes in-frame clones alone and lacks a portion of them. Of around 15,000 clones in the sample, 50% were seen once. This clone was seen more than once but under ten times. Its cognate antigen is unknown. Treatment: 15 Gy SBRT to primary tumor, nephrectomy 4 weeks later. The material sequenced was tumor tissue, taken from a patient whose treatment included radiotherapy and nephrectomy. The chain employs TRBV5-6 and TRBJ1-4, with 7 nucleotides matching TRBD1. This TCR derives from a woman aged 55-70 years with renal cell carcinoma. As DNA, the CDR3 is TGTGCCAGCAGCCCACGTGTAGGGGGCGTTGAAAAACTGTTTTTT. Translated, it gives CASSPRVGGVEKLFF. The full variable domain, rest sourced from reference TRBV5-6 and TRBJ1-4, is DAGVTQSPTHLIKTRGQQVTLRCSPKSGHDTVSWYQQALGQGPQFIFQYYEEEERQRGNFPDRFSGHQFPNYSSELNVNALLLGDSALYLCASSPRVGGVEKLFFGSGTQLSVL.